Below are 23 T cell receptor beta chains sequenced from a single sample in a study of T cells in Graves' hyperthyroidism and ophthalmopathy. Amplification of TCR beta CDR3 regions was performed using RNA transcripts as template. TCR CDR3 regions were first amplified by RT-PCR with HTBI primers. TCRdb called the multiplex PCR reads again in MiXCR, with one record for every CDR3 protein. The data hold roughly 530,000 distinct CDR3 sequences, with under 20% observed a single time. The material sequenced was blood. The receptors originated from a woman in her late teens or twenties with Graves' ophthalmopathy.

The chain carries TRBV6-5 and TRBJ1-2; possibly TRBD1 for D (5 bases). The CDR3 runs to 15 residues. Trimming shortened V by 2 bases and J by 2 bases, and 12 bases separated the two germline ends. The germline CDR1 and CDR2 sequences are MNHEY and SVGAGI. As DNA, the CDR3 is TGTGCCAGCAGTTACAGGGGTCAGGGAAACTATGGCTACACCTTC. Its protein product is CASSYRGQGNYGYTF.

In its sample, this clonotype was seen a few times. The chain is built from TRBV6-1 and TRBJ2-2, with a possible D match to TRBD1 (5 bases). This CDR3 has 15 amino acids. Per germline, CDR1 MNHNS and CDR2 SASEGT. The V end lost 5 bases, the J end lost 6 bases, and 16 bases lay between the germline ends. This chain's CDR3 is CASSQTDSSAGELFF. The DNA for the CDR3 is TGTGCCAGCAGTCAAACAGACAGTTCGGCCGGGGAGCTGTTTTTT.

The chain uses TRBV15 and TRBJ1-1; possible D gene TRBD1, 5 bases. V lost 0 bases, J lost 3 bases, and 14 bases lay in between. Germline-derived CDR1 and CDR2 are LNHNV and YYDKDF (reference sequence). This CDR3 has 16 residues. The CDR3 nucleotides read TGTGCCACCAGCAGAGATGAAGGTGGGGGGGACACTGAAGCTTTCTTT. The encoded protein is CATSRDEGGGDTEAFF.

At least ten counts were recorded for this clonotype. The genes are TRBV7-2 and TRBJ2-3; 11 nucleotides agree with TRBD2. J gave up 6 bases and V 1 base, and 15 bases lay outside the gene matches. The CDR3 is made up of 19 amino acids. Germline assignment: CDR1 SGHTA and CDR2 FQGNSA. CDR3 residues: CASSLEAPIAGGPFDTQYF. As DNA, the CDR3 is TGTGCCAGCAGCTTAGAAGCACCTATAGCGGGAGGGCCGTTTGATACGCAGTATTTT.

This clonotype was seen repeatedly, ten times or more. The chain has TRBV7-9 and TRBJ2-1; no definite D call. The V gene's germline CDR1 is SEHNR and CDR2 FQNEAQ (reference sequence). The CDR3 is 12 amino acids. The ends were cut back, 4 bases at V and 3 bases at J, with 4 bases in the middle. DNA of the CDR3: TGTGCCAGCAGCTGGAACTACAATGAGCAGTTCTTC. Protein: CASSWNYNEQFF.

CDR3 DNA: TGTGCCACCAGTGATGCCACGGGGAACTATGGCTACACCTTC. It encodes CATSDATGNYGYTF. The chain combines TRBV24-1 with TRBJ1-2; no clear D gene. V was clipped by 3 bases and J by 2 bases, with 9 bases between them. Germline CDR1 KGHDR, CDR2 SFDVKD. The CDR3 is made up of 14 amino acids.

This clonotype was observed many times. The J gene is TRBJ2-3, the V gene TRBV25-1; 7 nucleotides align to TRBD2. CDR3 length: 16 amino acids. Germline trimming cut 4 bases from V and 6 bases from J; bases unmatched to any gene: 13. Germline V gives CDR1 MGHDK, CDR2 SYGVNS. The CDR3 DNA sequence: TGTGCCAGCAGTGCTAGACTAGCAGGTTCCGTGGATACGCAGTATTTT. This codes for CASSARLAGSVDTQYF. Full variable domain (remainder filled in from reference TRBV25-1 and TRBJ2-3): EADIYQTPRYLVIGTGKKITLECSQTMGHDKMYWYQQDPGMELHLIHYSYGVNSTEKGDLSSESTVSRIRTEHFPLTLESARPSHTSQYLCASSARLAGSVDTQYFGPGTRLTVL.

The chain uses TRBV3-1 and TRBJ1-3, with D hard to call. The V end was cut by 6 bases, the J end by 4 bases, with 16 bases between. The CDR3 sequence is 15 residues long. In germline, CDR1 is LGHDT, CDR2 YNNKEL (reference sequence). The CDR3 DNA is TGTGCCAGCAGTCCCCGCACCAGCACCGGAAACACCATATATTTT. This sequence encodes CASSPRTSTGNTIYF.

In regard to this clonotype: This may be a read error: a much more frequent sequence differs by one nucleotide. This chain joins TRBV18 and TRBJ2-5; a weak D match, TRBD1 (5 bases). Germline V gene sequence: CDR1 KGHSH, CDR2 LQKENI. This CDR3 region has 13 residues. The CDR3 spells CASPPQVQETQYF. CDR3 DNA: TGTGCCAGCCCACCACAGGTGCAAGAGACCCAGTACTTC.

The chain employs TRBV27 and TRBJ1-5, with 9 bases matching TRBD1. V was pared by 5 bases and J by 4 bases, with 3 bases of the junction left unmatched. There are 14 residues in the CDR3. In germline, CDR1 is MNHEY, CDR2 SMNVEV (reference sequence). In nucleotides, the CDR3 is TGTGCCAGCAGTAACAGGGGGCAAAATCAGCCCCAGCATTTT. It encodes CASSNRGQNQPQHF.

This clonotype was counted only a few times. The CDR3: CASSVGTSGTSYQETQYF. CDR3 bases: TGTGCCAGCAGCGTCGGGACTAGCGGAACCTCGTACCAAGAGACCCAGTACTTC. The chain joins TRBV9 to TRBJ2-5; TRBD2 aligns across 11 bases. Germline V gene lookup returns CDR1 SGDLS and CDR2 YYNGEE. After removal of 2 bases from V and 0 bases from J, the junction contained 9 bases not matched to a gene. The CDR3 has 18 amino acids.

In regard to this clonotype: This could be a read error, since a much larger clone is one nucleotide away. This chain joins TRBV7-9 and TRBJ2-3; TRBD2 might be the D (6 bases). Trimming removed 5 bases from V and 1 base from J, with 19 bases in between. The CDR3 is made up of 17 amino acids. CDR1 is SEHNR, CDR2 FQNEAQ, per germline (reference sequence). The CDR3 DNA follows: TGTGCCAGCAGCCCCACCCCCCACACGGGGGGCACAGATACGCAGTATTTT. Amino acids: CASSPTPHTGGTDTQYF.

This clonotype showed up many times. The CDR3 DNA sequence: TGTGCCAGCAGTTCAACAACTGCCTATGGCTACACCTTC. Protein: CASSSTTAYGYTF. The chain carries TRBV12-3 or TRBV12-4 and TRBJ1-2, with D unclear. This CDR3 is built from 13 residues. V was cut by 4 bases and J by 4 bases, with 10 bases left in between.

The rearrangement uses TRBV27 and TRBJ1-1; 10 nucleotides line up with TRBD1. V was clipped by 8 bases and J by 3 bases; unmatched bases: 6. The CDR3 is 14 amino acids. From germline, CDR1 is MNHEY and CDR2 SMNVEV (reference sequence). CDR3 sequence (DNA): TGTGCCAGCCGACAGGGGGCTGGAGACACTGAAGCTTTCTTT. The encoded protein is CASRQGAGDTEAFF.

This clonotype has a handful of counts. V and J are TRBV29-1 and TRBJ1-1, with a weak D call TRBD1 (5 bases). V was clipped by 3 bases and J by 6 bases, with 8 bases between them. This CDR3 comprises 11 residues. The germline V gene has CDR1 SQVTM and CDR2 ANQGSEA. The CDR3 reads CSVDRVSEAFF. In nucleotides, the CDR3 is TGCAGCGTTGACAGGGTTTCTGAAGCTTTCTTT. Full variable domain (remainder filled in from reference TRBV29-1 and TRBJ1-1): SAVISQKPSRDICQRGTSLTIQCQVDSQVTMMFWYRQQPGQSLTLIATANQGSEATYESGFVIDKFPISRPNLTFSTLTVSNMSPEDSSIYLCSVDRVSEAFFGQGTRLTVV.

This chain joins TRBV19 and TRBJ1-5; D is ambiguous. The CDR3 length is 13 residues. V lost 3 bases, J lost 7 bases, and 10 bases lay in between. Germline CDR1 and CDR2: LNHDA and SQIVND (reference sequence). The CDR3 protein is CASSIRRAQPQHF. In DNA form, the CDR3 reads TGTGCCAGTAGTATCCGGAGGGCCCAGCCCCAGCATTTT. The full variable domain, in which reference TRBV19 and TRBJ1-5 provide the parts outside the CDR3, is DGGITQSPKYLFRKEGQNVTLSCEQNLNHDAMYWYRQDPGQGLRLIYYSQIVNDFQKGDIAEGYSVSREKKESFPLTVTSAQKNPTAFYLCASSIRRAQPQHFGDGTRLSIL.

This chain uses TRBV6-1 with TRBJ1-3, with 7 bases fitting TRBD1. The CDR3 spans 13 residues. Germline lookup yields CDR1 MNHNS and CDR2 SASEGT. J lost 2 bases, V lost 11 bases, and 6 bases had no gene match. The CDR3 is CAPRGGAGNTIYF. CDR3 DNA: TGTGCCCCCAGGGGGGGGGCTGGAAACACCATATATTTT.

Many counts were recorded for this clonotype. The chain uses TRBV7-3 and TRBJ2-1; 8 bases line up with TRBD2. V lost 5 bases to trimming and J lost 7 bases; unmatched junction nucleotides: 10. Germline V gene lookup returns CDR1 SGHTA and CDR2 FQGTGA. This CDR3 is 15 amino acids long. For the CDR3, the DNA is TGTGCCAGCAGCCCCAGCGGGAGAGAGATGAATGAGCAGTTCTTC. This sequence encodes CASSPSGREMNEQFF.

About this clonotype itself: An end of the junction does not agree with germline; a read error may underlie this. The CDR3 coding sequence is TGTGCCAGTGGGGACAGGGGGCTGCCTGGGGCCAACGCCCTGACTTTC. Its protein is CASGDRGLPGANALTF. The rearrangement uses TRBV6-2 or TRBV6-3 and TRBJ2-6, with TRBD1 identical over 12 bases. The V gene's germline CDR1 is MNHEY and CDR2 SVGEGT. This CDR3 is 16 amino acids long.

The CDR3: CASSQDGARDGRNTDTQYF. CDR3 sequence (DNA): TGCGCCAGCAGCCAAGATGGGGCCCGGGACGGCCGTAACACAGATACGCAGTATTTT. The chain is built from TRBV4-3 and TRBJ2-3; D may match TRBD1 or TRBD2 (5 bases each). V was shortened by 0 bases and J by 2 bases, with 21 bases between the two germline ends. This CDR3 has 19 residues. Germline V lookup: CDR1 LGHNA, CDR2 YSLEER.

This clonotype was seen a few times. V usage is TRBV12-3 or TRBV12-4 and J usage is TRBJ1-6; D is perhaps TRBD1 (5 bases). This CDR3 comprises 14 residues. V dropped 5 bases and J dropped 10 bases, with 15 bases sitting between them. The CDR3 DNA sequence: TGTGCCAGCAGTCCCGGCCTGGGGGGGTCACCCCTCCACTTT. Translation: CASSPGLGGSPLHF.

The chain is built from TRBV30 and TRBJ1-6, with D maybe TRBD1 (5 bases). Per germline, CDR1 GTSNPN and CDR2 SVGIG (reference sequence). This CDR3 has 16 amino acids. Trimming shortened V by 0 bases and J by 1 base, and 10 bases separated the two germline ends. The CDR3: CAWSVLGVSYNSPLHF. The DNA for the CDR3 is TGTGCCTGGAGTGTTCTAGGGGTGTCCTATAATTCACCCCTCCACTTT.

This clonotype was picked up many times. The rearrangement joins TRBV7-8 to TRBJ2-7; D gene uncertain. Trimming took off 0 bases at V and 2 bases at J, with 8 bases between the two ends. Germline CDR1 is SGHVS and CDR2 is FQNEAQ. This CDR3 region has 14 residues. The CDR3 DNA reads TGTGCCAGCAGCTTAGCGGGATTTACCTACGAGCAGTACTTC. Its translation is CASSLAGFTYEQYF.